This T cell receptor beta chain originates from a study of identical twins. General study findings and limits: There were fewer insertions in abundant cord blood beta clonotypes, but memory repertoires showed no such pattern.

There are 15 residues in the CDR3. The V gene's germline CDR1 is SGHAT and CDR2 FQNNGV. V shed 4 bases and J 9 bases; nucleotides not matched to a gene: 11. TCRdb independently ran MiXCR on the 5' RACE reads; one entry per CDR3 protein. The sample includes about 190,000 distinct CDR3 sequences, roughly 15% of them seen just once. This clonotype turned up a few times. Its target is unknown. These data also featured in a second study, about T cells expressing NK-cell markers.

The sequence derives from a woman aged 18-30 years in good health. The source material was CD8+ T cells sorted from blood. The V gene is TRBV11-2, the J gene TRBJ2-1, with 8 bases that match TRBD1. CDR3: CASSSDADRVGEQFF. DNA for the CDR3: TGTGCCAGCAGCTCCGACGCGGACAGGGTAGGTGAGCAGTTCTTC.